These T cell receptor beta chains were read from a single sample in a study of blood T cell repertoires in COVID-19. The data were produced by immunoSEQ multiplex PCR, yet TCRdb's version contains in-frame clones alone and is incomplete. The sample lists 250,000 or so clones, roughly 84% seen once, with 5% to 8% in the top ten. The material sequenced was PBMCs or T cells enriched from blood (not recorded which). These receptors were collected from a woman in her forties or fifties who had been exposed to COVID-19. The CDR3 runs from the conserved cysteine through the conserved F or W. The order of the fields is CDR3 length, clone size, J gene, D gene, V gene, CDR3 DNA, CDR3 protein. The D gene is left open where the match is weak. Clone size is shown for a subset of rows, as once, few, many or a class of expanded clone.

14 | - | TRBJ1-1 | - | TRBV27 | TGTGCCAGCAGATGGGACTTGCGGAACACTGAAGCTTTCTTT | CASRWDLRNTEAFF
15 | - | TRBJ2-5 | - | TRBV11-2 | TGTGCCAGCAGCTTTATAGCCCTGCCGGGGGAGACCCAGTACTTC | CASSFIALPGETQYF
16 | once | TRBJ2-7 | TRBD1 | TRBV4-2 | TGTGCCAGCAGCCAAGAAAGGGACAGGGTGACCTACGAGCAGTACTTC | CASSQERDRVTYEQYF
14 | - | TRBJ2-7 | - | TRBV23-1 | TGCGCCAGCAGTCAACGAAACAGGTCGACAGAGCAGTACTTC | CASSQRNRSTEQYF
12 | once | TRBJ2-2 | TRBD2 | TRBV27 | TGTGCCAGCAGTTGGGGGGGCGGGGAGCTGTTTTTT | CASSWGGGELFF
17 | once | TRBJ2-6 | - | TRBV18 | TGTGCCAGCTCACCGAGGCAGGGGAACGCTGGGGCCAACGTCCTGACTTTC | CASSPRQGNAGANVLTF
13 | - | TRBJ2-2 | - | TRBV11-3 | TGTGCCAGCAGCTTAGTGCGAACCGGGGAGCTGTTTTTT | CASSLVRTGELFF
14 | - | TRBJ1-2 | - | TRBV28 | TGTGCCAGCAGTTTAGGTGTAGCTAACTATGGCTACACCTTC | CASSLGVANYGYTF
13 | - | TRBJ1-1 | TRBD1 | TRBV11-2 | TGTGCCAGCAGCTTTGGACAGGGCACTGAAGCTTTCTTT | CASSFGQGTEAFF
13 | - | TRBJ1-1 | - | TRBV18 | TGTGCCAGCTCAGGCTCCGTGAACACTGAAGCTTTCTTT | CASSGSVNTEAFF
15 | - | TRBJ2-7 | - | TRBV4-1 | TGCGCCAGCAGCCAAGATGCGGGGACAGCCTACGAGCAGTACTTC | CASSQDAGTAYEQYF
15 | - | TRBJ2-6 | - | TRBV7-9 | TGTGCCAGCGGCCCCGAATTCTCTGGGGCCAACGTCCTGACTTTC | CASGPEFSGANVLTF
14 | - | TRBJ1-1 | - | TRBV5-6 | TGTGCCAGCAGCTTGGCAGGTCTGATTACTGAAGCTTTCTTT | CASSLAGLITEAFF
13 | - | TRBJ2-3 | TRBD2 | TRBV20-1 | TGCAGTGCTAGTTTGACTAGCGGGGGGAATAGGTATTTT | CSASLTSGGNRYF
14 | - | TRBJ1-5 | - | TRBV7-2 | TGTGCCAGCAGCGCAGACTCAGGCAATCAGCCCCAGCATTTT | CASSADSGNQPQHF
15 | - | TRBJ1-3 | - | TRBV19 | TGTGCCAGTAGTACCCCAACGCACGGTGGAAACACCATATATTTT | CASSTPTHGGNTIYF
14 | - | TRBJ1-1 | - | TRBV6-5 | TGTGCCAGCAGTTCCAGGGGAAGGGTCACTGAAGCTTTCTTT | CASSSRGRVTEAFF
15 | - | TRBJ2-7 | - | TRBV2 | TGTGCCAGCAGTGACCCCAGCGGGCCAACCTACGAGCAGTACTTC | CASSDPSGPTYEQYF
16 | - | TRBJ1-1 | TRBD1 | TRBV2 | TGTGCCAGCAGCTCGGGACAGGGTCCCCTTAAACGTGAAGCTTTCTTT | CASSSGQGPLKREAFF
13 | - | TRBJ1-1 | - | TRBV10-3 | TGTGCCATCAAGGCGGAGTTAAACACTGAAGCTTTCTTT | CAIKAELNTEAFF
14 | - | TRBJ2-2 | - | TRBV4-3 | TGCGCCAGCAGCCAAGACCCGCGCACCGGGGAGCTGTTTTTT | CASSQDPRTGELFF
14 | - | TRBJ1-2 | - | TRBV7-9 | TGTGCCAGCAGCCCTATGACAGTCCTCTATGGCTACACCTTC | CASSPMTVLYGYTF
15 | - | TRBJ1-5 | - | TRBV29-1 | TGCAGCGTTGAGTTTCCGGTCCCGAGGTTGGAAGCCCAGCATTTT | CSVEFPVPRLEAQHF
17 | - | TRBJ2-1 | - | TRBV9 | TGTGCCAGCAGCGTTGCGGTGTGGGCGGGGGAAGGGGGTGAGCAGTTCTTC | CASSVAVWAGEGGEQFF
13 | - | TRBJ1-6 | - | TRBV11-3 | TGTGCCAGCAGCTCGGGGTATAATTCACCCCTCCACTTT | CASSSGYNSPLHF
11 | - | TRBJ2-1 | - | TRBV29-1 | TGCAGCGTTGCTGCGGCGAGGGAGCAGTTCTTC | CSVAAAREQFF
14 | - | TRBJ1-6 | - | TRBV6-6 | TGTGCCAGTTTAAGGGGCTCATATAATTCACCCCTCCACTTT | CASLRGSYNSPLHF
15 | once | TRBJ1-2 | TRBD1 | TRBV29-1 | TGCAGCGTTGCACCCCTGACAGGGTGGGACTATGGCTACACCTTC | CSVAPLTGWDYGYTF
15 | - | TRBJ1-1 | - | TRBV11-2 | TGTGCCAGCAGCCTTCCCGGGCGACTAAACACTGAAGCTTTCTTT | CASSLPGRLNTEAFF
13 | - | TRBJ1-5 | - | TRBV3-1/TRBV3-2 | TGTGCCAGCAGCCACCCAGGACAAGCACGAAAGCATTTT | CASSHPGQARKHF
14 | - | TRBJ1-1 | - | TRBV7-2 | TGTGCCAGCAGCTTTCAGGGTATGAACACTGAAGCTTTCTTT | CASSFQGMNTEAFF
16 | - | TRBJ2-3 | TRBD1 | TRBV18 | TGTGCCAGCTCACAAACAGGGGGCCTCGGCACAGATACGCAGTATTTT | CASSQTGGLGTDTQYF
14 | - | TRBJ2-2 | - | TRBV27 | TGTGCCAGCAGGAGAGGGGGGAACACCGGGGAGCTGTTTTTT | CASRRGGNTGELFF
11 | - | TRBJ1-1 | - | TRBV7-9 | TGTGCCAGCAGCTTAGGGCCGTTGGCTTTCTTT | CASSLGPLAFF
16 | - | TRBJ2-5 | TRBD2 | TRBV19 | TGTGCCAGTCGGGCTAGCGGGGGGGCCTTGGTGGCGACCCAGTACTTC | CASRASGGALVATQYF
14 | - | TRBJ2-1 | - | TRBV29-1 | TGCAGCGTTGAAGATCTGACGGGCTACAATGAGCAGTTCTTC | CSVEDLTGYNEQFF
17 | - | TRBJ1-2 | TRBD1 | TRBV2 | TGTGCCAGCCATCAGTACCCACAAAACAGGGGAGTGAGCGGCTACACCTTC | CASHQYPQNRGVSGYTF
16 | - | TRBJ2-3 | - | TRBV5-4 | TGTGCCAGCAGCTCGCGGGGCGGGCCGGGGACAGATACGCAGTATTTT | CASSSRGGPGTDTQYF
13 | few | TRBJ2-1 | TRBD2 | TRBV5-1 | TGCGCCAGCAGCTCAGGGACTACCAATGAGCAGTTCTTC | CASSSGTTNEQFF
13 | - | TRBJ1-2 | - | TRBV10-3 | TGTGCCATCAGTGTGGGGCGGGAGAATGGCTACACCTTC | CAISVGRENGYTF
17 | - | TRBJ2-1 | TRBD2 | TRBV4-2 | TGTGCCAGCAGCCAAGAAGTTCTAGCGGGGGCCTACAATGAGCAGTTCTTC | CASSQEVLAGAYNEQFF
11 | - | TRBJ1-1 | TRBD1 | TRBV25-1 | TGTGCCAGCAGGACAGGGCCCGAAGCTTTCTTT | CASRTGPEAFF
15 | - | TRBJ2-1 | TRBD1 | TRBV27 | TGTGCCAGCAGTCCCGGGACAGGGATACTCGGTGAGCAGTTCTTC | CASSPGTGILGEQFF
16 | - | TRBJ1-3 | TRBD1 | TRBV28 | TGTGCCAGCAGTCCTCACAGGGGGCCGGGGGGAAACACCATATATTTT | CASSPHRGPGGNTIYF
18 | - | TRBJ1-2 | TRBD1 | TRBV10-3 | TGTGCCATCAGTGCCACACTATACGCAGAAACAGGGGACTATGGCTACACCTTC | CAISATLYAETGDYGYTF
15 | - | TRBJ1-4 | TRBD1 | TRBV6-5 | TGTGCCAGCAGACCGTCAGGGGGGTTGAATGAAAAACTGTTTTTT | CASRPSGGLNEKLFF
12 | - | TRBJ1-1 | - | TRBV6-5 | TGTGCCAGCAGTTTTAGGCAGGGGGAAGCTTTCTTT | CASSFRQGEAFF
15 | - | TRBJ1-5 | - | TRBV7-2 | TGTGCCAGCAGCTTAGTCCCCTCCAGGGATCAGCCCCAGCATTTT | CASSLVPSRDQPQHF